These 8 T cell receptor beta chains were sequenced from one sample in a study of CD8 T cells in ankylosing spondylitis (dated by TCRdb to about 2017). Library prep was done by 5' RACE. For sequencing, an Illumina HiSeq 2500 was employed. TCRdb trimmed the raw reads at Q25, called clones with MiXCR and kept productive beta chains. Every distinct CDR3 protein forms one entry, paired with its most common genes and DNA. The table for this sample lists about 36,000 distinct CDR3 sequences; 6% of them were counted only once. The ten largest clones take up approximately 12% of the sample. The sequenced material came from blood, either unsorted or a sorted T cell fraction (not recorded which). These receptors were taken from a male donor with ankylosing spondylitis or in good health (not recorded which).

This chain joins TRBV5-4 and TRBJ2-7, with TRBD2 as a possible D gene (5 bases). Germline loops: CDR1 SGHNT, CDR2 YYREEE (reference sequence). With 4 bases removed from V and 2 bases from J, the gap between germline ends came to 13 bases. The CDR3 extends over 14 amino acids. Here the CDR3 reads CASSRITSTYEQYF. For the CDR3, the DNA is TGTGCCAGCAGCCGCATTACTAGTACCTACGAGCAGTACTTC.

This clonotype was detected many times. The rearrangement uses TRBV12-3 or TRBV12-4 and TRBJ1-4; D is undetermined. The CDR3 runs 15 residues. Trimming removed 3 bases at V and 0 bases at J, with 8 bases between. The CDR3 loop reads CASSLAGATNEKLFF. The CDR3, as DNA: TGTGCCAGCAGTTTGGCCGGAGCAACTAATGAAAAACTGTTTTTT.

This clonotype was found many times. This sequence joins TRBV10-3 and TRBJ2-3; D may be TRBD1 or TRBD2 (5 bases each). Germline CDR1 is ENHRY and CDR2 is SYGVKD. V lost 2 bases to trimming and J lost 4 bases, with 16 bases between them. The CDR3 runs to 16 residues. The CDR3 bases are TGTGCCATCAGTGAGGCCGCGGGTGTGGGGGCAGATACGCAGTATTTT. Protein product: CAISEAAGVGADTQYF.

This clonotype was recorded at least ten times. The genes are TRBV27 and TRBJ2-2; a possible D gene is TRBD1 (6 bases). This CDR3 comprises 15 residues. The germline CDR1 and CDR2 sequences are MNHEY and SMNVEV (reference sequence). V lost 5 bases and J 5 bases, leaving 15 bases between the germline ends. The CDR3 DNA sequence: TGTGCCAGCAGTCGTCATCTACAGGGAACCGGGGAGCTGTTTTTT. Its translation is CASSRHLQGTGELFF.

The chain employs TRBV12-3 or TRBV12-4 and TRBJ1-2, with a possible D match to TRBD1 (5 bases). The CDR3 runs 14 residues. Trimming left V 5 bases short and J 5 bases short, with 15 bases between. CDR3 bases: TGTGCCAGCAGTCCCCGTGCGGGACCTTATGGCTACACCTTC. It encodes CASSPRAGPYGYTF.

This clonotype was found many times. The chain combines TRBV24-1 with TRBJ2-5; no reliable D call. The CDR3 loop spans 16 amino acids. The V gene's germline CDR1 is KGHDR and CDR2 SFDVKD. V shed 1 base and J shed 0 bases, with 11 bases lying between them. CDR3 loop: CATSDFWASDQETQYF. For the CDR3, the DNA is TGTGCCACCAGTGATTTTTGGGCGTCGGACCAAGAGACCCAGTACTTC.

Turning to this clonotype: A read error may explain this, as a much larger clone is one base away. The conserved closing phenylalanine or tryptophan is absent in this CDR3, likely reflecting a read error. This chain connects TRBV7-3 to TRBJ1-2; 7 positions match TRBD1. The length of the CDR3 is 14 residues. Per the germline V gene, CDR1 is SGHTA and CDR2 is FQGTGA. Losses at the gene ends were 5 bases for V and 4 bases for J; bases not matched to a gene: 7. CDR3 amino acids: CASSGTGQFYGYTV. The CDR3 DNA reads as TGTGCCAGCAGCGGAACGGGACAGTTCTATGGCTACACCGTC.

This clonotype was counted many times. At one boundary the junction diverges from the germline segment, which might be a read error. The chain carries TRBV20-1 and TRBJ2-7; weak D call: TRBD2 (5 bases). CDR3 size: 15 residues. Germline assignment: CDR1 DFQATT and CDR2 SNEGSKA (reference sequence). CDR3 in DNA: TGCAGTGCTAGAGAGCTGGGAGTGCGCTCCCACGAGCAGTACTTC. Its translation: CSARELGVRSHEQYF.